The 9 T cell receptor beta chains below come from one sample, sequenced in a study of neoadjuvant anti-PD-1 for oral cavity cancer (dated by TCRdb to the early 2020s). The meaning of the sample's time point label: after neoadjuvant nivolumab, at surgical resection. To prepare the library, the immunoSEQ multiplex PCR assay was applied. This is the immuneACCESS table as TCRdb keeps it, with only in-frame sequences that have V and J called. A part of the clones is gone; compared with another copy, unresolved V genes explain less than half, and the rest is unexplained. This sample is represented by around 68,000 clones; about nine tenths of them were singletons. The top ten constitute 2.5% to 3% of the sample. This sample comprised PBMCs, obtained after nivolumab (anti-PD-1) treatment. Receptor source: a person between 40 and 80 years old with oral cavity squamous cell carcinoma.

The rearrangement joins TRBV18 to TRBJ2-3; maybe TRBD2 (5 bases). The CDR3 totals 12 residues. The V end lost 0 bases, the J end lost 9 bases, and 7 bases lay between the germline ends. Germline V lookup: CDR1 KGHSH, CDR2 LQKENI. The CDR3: CASSPPGGTQYF. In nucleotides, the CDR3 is TGTGCCAGCTCACCACCCGGAGGAACGCAGTATTTT.

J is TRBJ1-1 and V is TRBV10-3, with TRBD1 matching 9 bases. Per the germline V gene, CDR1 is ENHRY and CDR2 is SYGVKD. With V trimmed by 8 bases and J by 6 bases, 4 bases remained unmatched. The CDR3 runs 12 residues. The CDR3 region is CAIWTGEAEAFF. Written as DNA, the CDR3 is TGTGCCATCTGGACAGGGGAGGCTGAAGCTTTCTTT.

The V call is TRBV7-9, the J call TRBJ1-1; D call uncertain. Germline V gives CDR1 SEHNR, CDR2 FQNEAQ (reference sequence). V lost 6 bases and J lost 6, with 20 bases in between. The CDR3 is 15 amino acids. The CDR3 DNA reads TGTGCCAGCAGATCAAGAGCTGTCTGGCCGCCTGAAGCTTTCTTT. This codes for CASRSRAVWPPEAFF.

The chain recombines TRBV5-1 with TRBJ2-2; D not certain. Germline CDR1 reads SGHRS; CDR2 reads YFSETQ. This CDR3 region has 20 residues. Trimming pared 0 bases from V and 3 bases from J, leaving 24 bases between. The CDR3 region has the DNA TGCGCCAGCAGCTTGGGAGTTGGCCTAGTCCGTCTTTTCGACACCGGGGAGCTGTTTTTT. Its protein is CASSLGVGLVRLFDTGELFF.

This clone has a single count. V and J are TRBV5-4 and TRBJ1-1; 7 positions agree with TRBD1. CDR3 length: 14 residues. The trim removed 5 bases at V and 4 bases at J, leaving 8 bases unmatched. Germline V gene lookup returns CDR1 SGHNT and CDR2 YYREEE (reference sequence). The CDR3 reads CASRSIQGGTEAFF. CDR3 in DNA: TGTGCCAGCAGATCAATTCAGGGGGGCACTGAAGCTTTCTTT.

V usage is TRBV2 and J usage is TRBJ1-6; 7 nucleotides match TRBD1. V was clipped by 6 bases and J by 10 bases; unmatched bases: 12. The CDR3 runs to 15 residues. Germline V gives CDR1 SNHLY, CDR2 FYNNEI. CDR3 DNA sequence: TGTGCCAGCAGCCTCATGGACAGGTTACAGTCACCCCTCCACTTT. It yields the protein CASSLMDRLQSPLHF.

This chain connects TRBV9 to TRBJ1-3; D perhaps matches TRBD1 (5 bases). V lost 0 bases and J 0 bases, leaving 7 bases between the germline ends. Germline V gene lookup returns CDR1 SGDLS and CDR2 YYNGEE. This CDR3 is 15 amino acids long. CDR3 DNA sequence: TGTGCCAGCAGCGTAGGACAGATCTCTGGAAACACCATATATTTT. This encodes CASSVGQISGNTIYF.

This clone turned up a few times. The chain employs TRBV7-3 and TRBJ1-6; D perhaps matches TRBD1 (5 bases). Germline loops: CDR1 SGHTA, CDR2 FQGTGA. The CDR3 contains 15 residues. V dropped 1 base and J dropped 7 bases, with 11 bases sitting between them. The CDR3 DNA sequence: TGTGCCAGCAGCTTAATGGGACCGAGGAATTCACCCCTCCACTTT. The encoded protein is CASSLMGPRNSPLHF.

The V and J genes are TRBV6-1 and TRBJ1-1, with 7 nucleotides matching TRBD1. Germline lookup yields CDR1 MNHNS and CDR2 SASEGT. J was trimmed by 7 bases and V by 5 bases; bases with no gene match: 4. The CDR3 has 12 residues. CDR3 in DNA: TGTGCCAGCAGTAAGGGACAGAGTGAAGCTTTCTTT. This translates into CASSKGQSEAFF.